Below are 26 T cell receptor beta chains sequenced from a single sample in a study of T cells in Graves' hyperthyroidism and ophthalmopathy. Amplified TCR beta CDR3 regions came from RNA transcripts. First-round RT-PCR targeting the TCR CDR3 was performed with the HTBI primer set. TCRdb re-called the multiplex PCR reads with MiXCR, one entry per CDR3 protein. The data hold some 760,000 distinct CDR3 sequences, with 12% to 15% observed a single time. The sample taken for sequencing was blood. The origin of the receptors is a woman between 18 and 29 years old with Graves' hyperthyroidism.

This clonotype showed up just once. At one end, the junction sequence differs from germline, possibly due to a read error. The chain links TRBV19 to TRBJ2-7; TRBD2 aligns across 11 bases. There are 14 residues in the CDR3. CDR1 LNHDA and CDR2 SQIVND come from the germline V gene (reference sequence). The CDR3 is CVSSILAGEGEQYF. The CDR3 DNA follows: TGTGTCAGTAGTATACTAGCGGGAGAGGGCGAGCAGTACTTC.

In the case of this clonotype: A much larger clone lies a single base off, so this may be a read error. This chain uses TRBV7-2 with TRBJ2-2, with 11 bases identical to TRBD2. The junction had 2 bases not matched to a gene; V was cut back by 2 bases and J by 6 bases. Germline V gives CDR1 SGHTA, CDR2 FQGNSA. This CDR3 has 15 amino acids. CDR3 bases: TGTGCCAGCAGCTTAATAGCGGGAGGGCCCGGGGAGCTGTTTTTT. Translation gives CASSLIAGGPGELFF.

Ten or more counts support this clonotype. This rearrangement joins TRBV13 to TRBJ2-1; 11 positions match TRBD2. Trimming removed 1 base from V and 4 bases from J; junction bases left unmatched: 6. The CDR3 runs to 17 residues. Germline loops: CDR1 PRHDT, CDR2 FYEKMQ (reference sequence). The CDR3: CASSLAVAGGPYNEQFF. CDR3 coding DNA: TGTGCCAGCAGCTTAGCGGTAGCGGGAGGGCCGTACAATGAGCAGTTCTTC. The full variable domain, its missing parts supplied by reference TRBV13 and TRBJ2-1, is AAGVIQSPRHLIKEKRETATLKCYPIPRHDTVYWYQQGPGQDPQFLISFYEKMQSDKGSIPDRFSAQQFSDYHSELNMSSLELGDSALYFCASSLAVAGGPYNEQFFGPGTRLTVL.

The table lists this clonotype with many counts. The V and J genes are TRBV7-2 and TRBJ2-7, with D perhaps given as TRBD1 or TRBD2 (5 bases each). Germline V lookup: CDR1 SGHTA, CDR2 FQGNSA. CDR3 size: 16 residues. V dropped 3 bases and J dropped 0 bases, with 15 bases sitting between them. The CDR3 here is CASSFSVGTGSYEQYF. As DNA, the CDR3 is TGTGCCAGCAGCTTCTCCGTGGGGACGGGCTCCTACGAGCAGTACTTC.

The chain carries TRBV13 and TRBJ1-5, with 7 bases that match TRBD1. The germline gives CDR1 PRHDT, CDR2 FYEKMQ (reference sequence). After removal of 3 bases from V and 4 bases from J, the junction contained 9 bases not matched to a gene. There are 16 residues in the CDR3. The CDR3 DNA reads TGTGCCAGCAGCTTCGGGGGAGGGGGCGCGAATCAGCCCCAGCATTTT. This codes for CASSFGGGGANQPQHF. The full variable domain, in which reference TRBV13 and TRBJ1-5 provide the parts outside the CDR3, is AAGVIQSPRHLIKEKRETATLKCYPIPRHDTVYWYQQGPGQDPQFLISFYEKMQSDKGSIPDRFSAQQFSDYHSELNMSSLELGDSALYFCASSFGGGGANQPQHFGDGTRLSIL.

This clonotype was recorded many times. The chain employs TRBV4-1 and TRBJ2-5; TRBD2 agrees at 8 bases. Germline assignment: CDR1 MGHRA and CDR2 YSYEKL. Trimming removed 3 bases from V and 2 bases from J; junction bases left unmatched: 5. This CDR3 region has 15 residues. The CDR3 loop reads CASSHYSGEQETQYF. The CDR3 region has the DNA TGCGCCAGCAGCCACTATAGCGGGGAACAAGAGACCCAGTACTTC.

This clonotype was observed at least ten times. The genes are TRBV11-2 and TRBJ2-1; TRBD2 aligns across 11 bases. Germline V gene lookup returns CDR1 SGHAT and CDR2 FQNNGV. The CDR3 runs to 15 residues. V lost 4 bases to trimming and J lost 8 bases; unmatched junction nucleotides: 7. The CDR3 reads CASSSSLAGADEQFF. The CDR3 DNA sequence: TGTGCCAGCAGCTCATCACTAGCGGGAGCGGATGAGCAGTTCTTC.

The rearrangement uses TRBV9 and TRBJ2-7; a possible D gene is TRBD2 (5 bases). Germline V lookup: CDR1 SGDLS, CDR2 YYNGEE. V shed 0 bases and J shed 2 bases, with 12 bases lying between them. The CDR3 loop spans 15 amino acids. CDR3 residues: CASSVGGGSPYEQYF. CDR3 DNA: TGTGCCAGCAGCGTAGGTGGCGGGTCGCCCTACGAGCAGTACTTC. Complete variable domain (other parts from reference TRBV9 and TRBJ2-7): DSGVTQTPKHLITATGQRVTLRCSPRSGDLSVYWYQQSLDQGLQFLIQYYNGEERAKGNILERFSAQQFPDLHSELNLSSLELGDSALYFCASSVGGGSPYEQYFGPGTRLTVT.

This clonotype was counted ten times or more. V and J are TRBV10-1 and TRBJ1-1; D is uncertain. Germline V gene data show CDR1 as WNHNN and CDR2 as SYGVQD (reference sequence). The ends were cut back, 6 bases at V and 1 base at J, with 12 bases in the middle. The CDR3 has 14 residues. The CDR3 region has the DNA TGCGCCAGCAGCCCAGGACGGGAGAACACTGAAGCTTTCTTT. Amino acids: CASSPGRENTEAFF.

There are many counts of this clonotype. The V gene is TRBV12-3 or TRBV12-4, the J gene TRBJ2-1; the match to TRBD2 covers 8 bases. V shed 5 bases, J shed 2 bases, and the junction held 5 bases outside the gene matches. This CDR3 has 15 amino acids. For the CDR3, the DNA is TGTGCCAGCAGTCATAGCGGGGTTACCTACAATGAGCAGTTCTTC. It is translated as CASSHSGVTYNEQFF.

This clonotype was seen many times. The chain has TRBV20-1 and TRBJ1-5; D is perhaps TRBD1 (5 bases). The CDR3 extends over 13 amino acids. The germline CDR1 and CDR2 sequences are DFQATT and SNEGSKA (reference sequence). The V and J ends lost 0 bases and 8 bases respectively, with 11 bases between them. CDR3 sequence: CSARDGGSKPQHF. CDR3 bases: TGCAGTGCTAGAGATGGGGGGAGCAAGCCCCAGCATTTT.

The rearrangement links TRBV5-6 to TRBJ2-2; 10 bases agree with TRBD1. The CDR3 spans 13 residues. V shed 7 bases, J shed 6 bases, and the junction held 3 bases outside the gene matches. CDR1 and CDR2 (germline): SGHDT, YYEEEE. CDR3 sequence reads: CASRGQGSGELFF. The CDR3, as DNA: TGTGCCAGCCGGGGACAGGGGTCCGGGGAGCTGTTTTTT.

This clonotype was seen more than once but under ten times. The J gene is TRBJ2-1, the V gene TRBV4-1, with D unclear. The CDR3 is 17 amino acids. V was shortened by 0 bases and J by 6 bases, with 18 bases between the two germline ends. Germline CDR1 MGHRA, CDR2 YSYEKL. The CDR3: CASSQDKGQLLVNEQFF. CDR3 DNA sequence: TGCGCCAGCAGCCAAGATAAGGGTCAACTCTTGGTCAATGAGCAGTTCTTC.

This clonotype was detected ten times or more. The chain has TRBV2 and TRBJ2-3; the D gene could be TRBD1 or TRBD2 (5 bases each). The CDR3 runs 14 residues. The germline gives CDR1 SNHLY, CDR2 FYNNEI. The V and J ends lost 3 bases and 5 bases respectively, with 12 bases between them. CDR3 region: CASSEGPGGDTQYF. The CDR3, as DNA: TGTGCCAGCAGTGAGGGACCTGGCGGAGATACGCAGTATTTT.

This clonotype was counted ten times or more. The rearrangement joins TRBV5-1 to TRBJ1-5, with D hard to call. The germline V gene encodes CDR1 SGHRS and CDR2 YFSETQ. CDR3 length: 14 residues. Between the trimmed V and J ends, which lost 1 base and 4 bases, there was a span of 9 bases. The CDR3 loop is CASSLTSGNQPQHF. In DNA, the CDR3 is TGCGCCAGCAGCTTGACCAGCGGTAATCAGCCCCAGCATTTT.

For this clonotype: At one end, the junction sequence differs from germline, possibly due to a read error. This chain uses TRBV6-4 with TRBJ1-5; maybe TRBD1 (5 bases). This CDR3 has 16 residues. CDR1 and CDR2 from the germline V gene are MRHNA and SNTAGT. Written as DNA, the CDR3 is TGTGCCAGCAGTTACTCGTGGGGCCTCGACAATCAGCCCCAGCATTTT. Translating gives CASSYSWGLDNQPQHF.

This clonotype was counted at least ten times. The V call is TRBV3-1, the J call TRBJ2-7, with D tentatively TRBD1 or TRBD2 (5 bases each). The CDR3 length is 15 residues. V shed 4 bases and J shed 4 bases, with 17 bases lying between them. The germline V gene encodes CDR1 LGHDT and CDR2 YNNKEL (reference sequence). The CDR3 spells CASSPTGRRAYEQYF. In nucleotides, the CDR3 is TGTGCCAGCAGCCCAACGGGACGGAGAGCATACGAGCAGTACTTC.

The V gene is TRBV11-2, the J gene TRBJ2-3, with no clear D. This CDR3 has 13 amino acids. V was pared by 6 bases and J by 5 bases, with 12 bases between. The germline gives CDR1 SGHAT, CDR2 FQNNGV. The CDR3 bases are TGTGCCAGCAGTTACGTTGGTGTAGATACGCAGTATTTT. Protein sequence: CASSYVGVDTQYF.

CDR3 sequence: CSARGRKGTDTQYF. The DNA for the CDR3 is TGCAGTGCCAGGGGACGGAAGGGCACAGATACGCAGTATTTT. The chain uses TRBV20-1 and TRBJ2-3, with D perhaps matching TRBD1 (6 bases). The CDR3 covers 14 residues. CDR1 DFQATT and CDR2 SNEGSKA come from the germline V gene (reference sequence). V lost 6 bases and J 1 base, leaving 14 bases between the germline ends.

This clonotype appeared many times. This chain links TRBV5-1 with TRBJ2-2; D not certain. The CDR3 totals 13 residues. Germline CDR1 SGHRS, CDR2 YFSETQ. Trimming removed 0 bases at V and 12 bases at J, with 12 bases between. The CDR3 sequence is CASSLDAVGQLFF. CDR3 DNA: TGCGCCAGCAGCTTGGACGCCGTCGGTCAGCTGTTTTTT.

This clonotype was found many times. The rearrangement uses TRBV12-3 or TRBV12-4 and TRBJ2-7; D remains unclear. V was clipped by 3 bases and J by 2 bases, with 11 bases between them. This CDR3 has 14 residues. The CDR3 sequence is CASSFGSSTYEQYF. The CDR3 region has the DNA TGTGCCAGCAGTTTCGGTTCCTCTACCTACGAGCAGTACTTC.

This chain uses TRBV6-1 with TRBJ2-1, with 13 bases identical to TRBD2. V lost 10 bases to trimming and J lost 4 bases; unmatched junction nucleotides: 10. CDR1 MNHNS and CDR2 SASEGT come from the germline V gene. The CDR3 consists of 16 residues. CDR3 region: CATRGPTSGRYNEQFF. In DNA form, the CDR3 reads TGTGCCACACGGGGGCCGACTAGCGGGAGGTACAATGAGCAGTTCTTC.

This clonotype was counted many times. The chain joins TRBV19 to TRBJ1-5; D remains unclear. The V gene lost 7 bases and the J gene lost 7 bases, with 17 bases spanning the gap. CDR1 is LNHDA, CDR2 SQIVND, per germline (reference sequence). This CDR3 contains 14 residues. In nucleotides, the CDR3 is TGTGCCAGTACCACCCGTAGGGATGGACAGCCCCAGCATTTT. Protein sequence: CASTTRRDGQPQHF. Drawing the rest from reference TRBV19 and TRBJ1-5, the complete variable domain is DGGITQSPKYLFRKEGQNVTLSCEQNLNHDAMYWYRQDPGQGLRLIYYSQIVNDFQKGDIAEGYSVSREKKESFPLTVTSAQKNPTAFYLCASTTRRDGQPQHFGDGTRLSIL.

V gene TRBV9 combines with J gene TRBJ2-1, with D possibly matching TRBD1 (6 bases). Germline CDR1 and CDR2: SGDLS and YYNGEE. This CDR3 is built from 17 residues. Trimming took off 6 bases at V and 7 bases at J, with 26 bases between the two ends. The CDR3 region has the DNA TGTGCCAGCAACGCCTTCTCAGGGGCCGAGGGGCTTAATGAGCAGTTCTTC. It codes for CASNAFSGAEGLNEQFF.

In regard to this clonotype: This may be a read error, as it is one base from a much larger clone. V is TRBV6-5 and J is TRBJ2-7; 9 bases map to TRBD2. The germline V gene has CDR1 MNHEY and CDR2 SVGAGI. The CDR3 runs to 14 residues. The ends lost 2 bases at V and 9 bases at J; junction bases unmatched: 8. The CDR3 DNA sequence: TGTGCCAGCAGTTACCCGAGCCTAGCGGGATGGCAGTACTTC. Residues: CASSYPSLAGWQYF.

This clonotype was detected many times. The chain employs TRBV12-3 or TRBV12-4 and TRBJ1-2; D not resolved. V lost 3 bases to trimming and J lost 2 bases, with 7 bases between them. This CDR3 has 13 residues. The CDR3 here is CASSFLGNYGYTF. The CDR3 coding sequence is TGTGCCAGCAGTTTTCTAGGCAACTATGGCTACACCTTC.